This T cell receptor (beta chain) stems from a study of T cells in Graves' hyperthyroidism and ophthalmopathy. CDR3 size: 14 residues. The germline V gene has CDR1 MDHEN and CDR2 SYDVKM. The V gene lost 6 bases and the J gene lost 3 bases, with 14 bases spanning the gap. This clonotype was seen many times. Its antigen is currently unknown. Notes on the study in general: From stable hyperthyroidism, ophthalmopathy was set apart by a 13 V-J model.

Regions amplified from RNA transcripts were the TCR beta CDR3 regions. The HTBI primer set served for first-round RT-PCR of the TCR CDR3. TCRdb reprocessed the multiplex PCR reads via MiXCR and lists one record per CDR3 protein. This table holds a few hundred thousand distinct CDR3 sequences, more than 13% found once. V gene TRBV28 combines with J gene TRBJ1-1, with D perhaps matching TRBD1 (5 bases). The source material was blood. This clonotype was obtained from a woman aged 30 to 39 with Graves' hyperthyroidism. The CDR3 nucleotides are TGTGCCAGCAGCTCCACCGGGGGGTACACTGAAGCTTTCTTT. Its translation: CASSSTGGYTEAFF.